Shown below are 22 T cell receptor beta chains from a single sample sequenced in a study of PD-1 blockade in classical Hodgkin lymphoma. Method: immunoSEQ multiplex PCR; TCRdb's copy keeps in-frame clones and lacks some. The sample holds 70,000 or so clones, roughly 92% seen once. As for time point: newly diagnosed, previously untreated cHL patient sample. Sequencing input: peripheral blood mononuclear cells (PBMCs). The receptors were gathered from a human donor with classical Hodgkin lymphoma.

The chain has TRBV30 and TRBJ1-5; 7 nucleotides match TRBD1. Per the germline V gene, CDR1 is GTSNPN and CDR2 is SVGIG (reference sequence). CDR3 length equals 13 residues. The trim removed 7 bases at V and 4 bases at J, leaving 7 bases unmatched. CDR3 protein: CAYGTDLNQPQHF. The CDR3 region has the DNA TGTGCCTACGGGACAGACTTAAATCAGCCCCAGCATTTT.

The V gene is TRBV18, the J gene TRBJ1-1, with D perhaps matching TRBD1 (5 bases). Germline assignment: CDR1 KGHSH and CDR2 LQKENI. The germline V and J ends were trimmed by 5 bases and 2 bases, with 9 bases remaining between them. The CDR3 is made up of 13 amino acids. This chain's CDR3 is CASSDSINTEAFF. The DNA of the CDR3 is TGTGCCAGCTCAGACAGCATAAACACTGAAGCTTTCTTT.

This chain connects TRBV2 to TRBJ1-4; D might be TRBD1 (6 bases). There are 14 residues in the CDR3. With 5 bases removed from V and 8 bases from J, the gap between germline ends came to 15 bases. Germline loops: CDR1 SNHLY, CDR2 FYNNEI. The CDR3 nucleotides are TGTGCCAGCAGTCGATCAGGGGTAGGGGAAAAACTGTTTTTT. Encoded protein: CASSRSGVGEKLFF.

This rearrangement joins TRBV27 to TRBJ2-7, with D perhaps TRBD1 (5 bases). V lost 3 bases and J 1 base, leaving 10 bases between the germline ends. Per germline, CDR1 MNHEY and CDR2 SMNVEV (reference sequence). The CDR3 has 14 residues. CDR3 protein: CASSFGAGSYEQYF. The CDR3 DNA sequence: TGTGCCAGCAGTTTCGGCGCAGGGTCCTACGAGCAGTACTTC.

The V gene is TRBV2, the J gene TRBJ2-7; D tentatively fits TRBD1 or TRBD2 (5 bases each). Trimming removed 7 bases at V and 3 bases at J, with 16 bases between. In germline, CDR1 is SNHLY, CDR2 FYNNEI. This CDR3 spans 14 amino acids. CDR3: CASTFGTDGYEQYF. The CDR3 coding sequence is TGTGCCAGCACGTTCGGGACGGATGGCTACGAGCAGTACTTC.

This chain connects TRBV4-1 to TRBJ2-2; 16 bases align to TRBD2. CDR3 length equals 17 residues. Germline CDR1 is MGHRA and CDR2 is YSYEKL. Losses at the gene ends were 3 bases for V and 4 bases for J; bases not matched to a gene: 2. The DNA for the CDR3 is TGCGCCAGCAGCCAGGGACTAGCGGGGGGGCTCACCGGGGAGCTGTTTTTT. Its protein product is CASSQGLAGGLTGELFF.

The chain links TRBV7-2 to TRBJ2-5; 11 bases match TRBD1. The junction had 12 bases not matched to a gene; V was cut back by 5 bases and J by 4 bases. Per germline, CDR1 SGHTA and CDR2 FQGNSA. The CDR3 is 17 residues long. The CDR3 protein is CASSPKPGTGGRETQYF. CDR3 sequence (DNA): TGTGCCAGCAGCCCGAAACCCGGGACAGGGGGACGAGAGACCCAGTACTTC.

This chain links TRBV7-2 with TRBJ2-7; no definite D call. CDR1 and CDR2 (germline): SGHTA, FQGNSA. The ends were cut back, 5 bases at V and 5 bases at J, with 16 bases in the middle. The CDR3 has 14 residues. CDR3 in amino acids: CASSPPYSKDEQYF. The CDR3 bases are TGTGCCAGCAGCCCCCCTTATTCGAAGGACGAGCAGTACTTC.

The chain links TRBV5-1 to TRBJ2-6; no clear D gene. V lost 7 bases, J lost 0 bases, and 8 bases lay in between. The CDR3 totals 14 residues. Germline V gene data show CDR1 as SGHRS and CDR2 as YFSETQ. This CDR3 reads CASSITSGANVLTF. The DNA for the CDR3 is TGCGCCAGCTCTATTACCTCTGGGGCCAACGTCCTGACTTTC.

J is TRBJ1-6 and V is TRBV11-2; tentative D call: TRBD1 (6 bases). V gave up 1 base and J gave up 7 bases, with 17 bases separating them. CDR1 and CDR2 (germline): SGHAT, FQNNGV. The CDR3 length is 17 residues. The CDR3 loop reads CASSLVLQGKGNSPLHF. DNA for the CDR3: TGTGCCAGCAGCTTAGTTTTGCAGGGGAAAGGGAATTCACCCCTCCACTTT.

This chain joins TRBV19 and TRBJ1-5; 9 bases align to TRBD1. Trimming cost V 5 bases and J 5 bases; bases outside gene matches: 1. The germline gives CDR1 LNHDA, CDR2 SQIVND (reference sequence). There are 13 residues in the CDR3. CDR3 residues: CASSGTGYQPQHF. The CDR3 nucleotides read TGTGCCAGTAGTGGGACAGGGTATCAGCCCCAGCATTTT.

This clone was detected only once. The genes are TRBV2 and TRBJ2-7; D gene uncertain. V was clipped by 2 bases and J by 0 bases, with 8 bases between them. CDR1 and CDR2 (germline): SNHLY, FYNNEI. The CDR3 runs to 14 residues. This chain's CDR3 is CASSELGFSYEQYF. CDR3 nucleotide sequence: TGTGCCAGCAGTGAATTAGGCTTCTCCTACGAGCAGTACTTC.

V usage is TRBV20-1 and J usage is TRBJ1-1; a possible D gene is TRBD1 (6 bases). The V end lost 7 bases, the J end lost 9 bases, and 15 bases lay between the germline ends. The germline V gene encodes CDR1 DFQATT and CDR2 SNEGSKA (reference sequence). This CDR3 comprises 11 residues. CDR3 nucleotides: TGCAGTGTCTACCGGGACAAAAAAGCTTTCTTT. Translation: CSVYRDKKAFF.

This clone was seen once. The chain combines TRBV10-3 with TRBJ1-5, with TRBD1 matching over 7 bases. V shed 10 bases, J shed 4 bases, and the junction held 7 bases outside the gene matches. The CDR3 is 13 residues long. Germline lookup yields CDR1 ENHRY and CDR2 SYGVKD. This chain's CDR3 is CATRDSRNQPQHF. Here the CDR3 DNA reads TGTGCCACCCGGGACAGCCGAAATCAGCCCCAGCATTTT.

The chain recombines TRBV25-1 with TRBJ1-6; D uncertain. The CDR3 spans 14 residues. Germline V gives CDR1 MGHDK, CDR2 SYGVNS. The V gene lost 5 bases and the J gene lost 5 bases, with 10 bases spanning the gap. The CDR3 DNA reads TGTGCCAGCAGTATAGGTCCCAATAATTCACCCCTCCACTTT. Protein sequence: CASSIGPNNSPLHF.

V usage is TRBV27 and J usage is TRBJ1-2, with D uncertain. The CDR3 covers 13 residues. Trimming pared 7 bases from V and 4 bases from J, leaving 13 bases between. From germline, CDR1 is MNHEY and CDR2 SMNVEV (reference sequence). The CDR3 loop reads CASKRLPSYGYTF. The CDR3 bases are TGTGCCAGCAAGAGGTTGCCCTCCTATGGCTACACCTTC.

The rearrangement uses TRBV28 and TRBJ2-5; 8 bases map to TRBD1. This CDR3 contains 16 residues. CDR1 and CDR2 (germline): MDHEN, SYDVKM. V dropped 6 bases and J dropped 4; count of bases not matched to a gene: 13. The CDR3 region is CASRIHRGSAGETQYF. The CDR3 nucleotides read TGTGCCAGCAGGATTCACAGGGGGTCAGCGGGAGAGACCCAGTACTTC.

The genes are TRBV14 and TRBJ1-4, with unresolved D. Germline V gives CDR1 SGHDN, CDR2 FVKESK. Trimming left V 4 bases short and J 8 bases short, with 20 bases between. The CDR3 is 16 amino acids. The CDR3 region is CASSLTQDIRQEKLFF. CDR3 nucleotide sequence: TGTGCCAGCAGCCTAACCCAGGATATCCGACAAGAAAAACTGTTTTTT.

This clone has a single count. The V and J genes are TRBV19 and TRBJ2-7; 7 bases fit TRBD1. The CDR3 sequence is 13 residues long. V was pared by 9 bases and J by 1 base, with 6 bases of the junction left unmatched. Germline-derived CDR1 and CDR2 are LNHDA and SQIVND (reference sequence). The CDR3 nucleotides read TGTGCCAGCAAACAGGGGCCTTCCTACGAGCAGTACTTC. Its translation is CASKQGPSYEQYF.

The chain recombines TRBV19 with TRBJ2-7; 9 bases match TRBD1. The V and J ends lost 4 bases and 6 bases, in that order; junction bases with no gene match: 1. The CDR3 extends over 12 amino acids. Germline values: CDR1 LNHDA, CDR2 SQIVND (reference sequence). CDR3 in DNA: TGTGCCAGTAGTAGACAGGGGGGCGAGCAGTACTTC. This sequence encodes CASSRQGGEQYF.

CDR3 coding DNA: TGTGCCAGCGGGCCTGGGGGCACAGATACGCAGTATTTT. It encodes CASGPGGTDTQYF. This chain uses TRBV11-3 with TRBJ2-3; D gene uncertain. V was clipped by 8 bases and J by 1 base, with 10 bases between them. In germline, CDR1 is SGHNT, CDR2 YENEEA. CDR3 size: 13 residues.

The V and J genes are TRBV6-1 and TRBJ2-1; tentatively, D is TRBD2 (5 bases). Trimming shortened V by 4 bases and J by 4 bases, and 11 bases separated the two germline ends. Per the germline V gene, CDR1 is MNHNS and CDR2 is SASEGT. There are 14 residues in the CDR3. The CDR3 nucleotides read TGTGCCAGCAGTGGAAGCGGACCATACAATGAGCAGTTCTTC. Its protein is CASSGSGPYNEQFF.